This T cell receptor beta chain emerged from a study of T cells in localized non-small cell lung cancer. With 3 bases removed from V and 5 bases from J, the gap between germline ends came to 13 bases. Germline CDR1 reads SGHNT; CDR2 reads YENEEA. This CDR3 region has 14 residues. A remark on this clone: What it binds is not known.

General observations from the study: An association was observed between higher blood T cell density and longer overall survival.

Here immunoSEQ multiplex PCR was the method, and the copy in TCRdb shows in-frame clones only, minus some. The profile shows about 2,800 clones, about a quarter of them singletons. Source: normal lung tissue next to the tumor, taken before any cancer treatment. The chain has TRBV11-3 and TRBJ1-1; a possible D gene is TRBD1 (6 bases). The source is a male donor aged 60 or over with stage II lung adenocarcinoma. The CDR3 DNA sequence: TGTGCCAGCAGCTTTGACAGGCCCCTTACTGAAGCTTTCTTT. Its protein product is CASSFDRPLTEAFF.